This is a list of T cell receptor beta chains from one sample in a study of T cell clones after liver transplantation. Sequencing was performed with immunoSEQ multiplex PCR; in TCRdb, only in-frame clones are kept and a portion is missing. This sample carries some 33,000 clones, around 94% of them seen once, and the ten largest clones take 25% to 30%. This material consisted of CD8+ T cells from blood, taken 12 months after liver transplant. The source is a human patient who received a liver transplant. The T cells may partly be graft donor cells. Each CDR3 is given with its conserved first and last residue. The D gene is left open where the match is weak. The size of a clone is reported for some rows only, either as once, few or many, or as a class for expanded clones.

d_gene,abundance,j_gene,v_gene,len,CDR3nt,CDR3aa
-,-,TRBJ2-1,TRBV7-2,17,TGTGCCAGCAGCTTACCCGGCGGGCTAGCTCCTGACAATGAGCAGTTCTTC,CASSLPGGLAPDNEQFF
-,-,TRBJ1-2,TRBV27,15,TGTGCCAGCAGTGATCAGGCAGAGGATAACTATGGCTACACCTTC,CASSDQAEDNYGYTF
-,-,TRBJ1-4,TRBV27,11,TGTGCCAGCAGGGGAAATGAAAAACTGTTTTTT,CASRGNEKLFF
-,-,TRBJ1-6,TRBV27,13,TGTGCCAGCAGTCCCACTCTTAATTCACCCCTCCACTTT,CASSPTLNSPLHF
TRBD2,-,TRBJ2-7,TRBV7-2,18,TGTGCCAGCACCCCGGGGGCTAGCGGGAGTGAAGAGTCCTACGAGCAGTACTTC,CASTPGASGSEESYEQYF
TRBD1,once,TRBJ1-4,TRBV5-6,14,TGTGCCAGCGCTTACGGGACAGGGCAAGAAAAACTGTTTTTT,CASAYGTGQEKLFF
-,-,TRBJ1-1,TRBV6-5,14,TGTGCCAGCAGATTAGGGTTCATGAACACTGAAGCTTTCTTT,CASRLGFMNTEAFF
-,-,TRBJ1-2,TRBV28,13,TGTGCCAGCAGCTTGCGGGGGGGAGATGGCTACACCTTC,CASSLRGGDGYTF
-,-,TRBJ2-2,TRBV9,14,TGTGCCAGCAGTGGGGGGATGAACACCGGGGAGCTGTTTTTT,CASSGGMNTGELFF
-,-,TRBJ2-5,TRBV21-1,14,TGTGCCAGCAGCAGACAGGGGGGGAAAGAGACCCAGTACTTC,CASSRQGGKETQYF
-,medium-sized,TRBJ2-2,TRBV4-3,15,TGCGCCAGCCGGCTAGCTAGGGACCCCACCGGGGAGCTGTTTTTT,CASRLARDPTGELFF
TRBD2,-,TRBJ2-7,TRBV7-9,16,TGTGCCAGCAGCTTAAGCTCGGGACTAGAGAGTAACGAGCAGTACTTC,CASSLSSGLESNEQYF
-,-,TRBJ2-7,TRBV10-3,16,TGTGCCATCAGTGAGCTGGACTCGGCTAGCAGCTACGAGCAGTACTTC,CAISELDSASSYEQYF
-,-,TRBJ2-7,TRBV9,15,TGTGCCAGCAGCGTAGAGGCGGGGAGCTCCTACGAGCAGTACTTC,CASSVEAGSSYEQYF
-,-,TRBJ1-6,TRBV27,14,TGTGCCAGCAGTTGGGGCTCCTATAATTCACCCCTCCACTTT,CASSWGSYNSPLHF
-,-,TRBJ1-2,TRBV4-1,13,TGCGCCAGCAGCCAACCACGACAGAGTAGCGGTACCTTC,CASSQPRQSSGTF
TRBD1,-,TRBJ2-1,TRBV9,14,TGTGCCAGCAGCTTGAGACAGGGGGCAGTTGAGCAGTTCTTC,CASSLRQGAVEQFF
TRBD1,-,TRBJ2-7,TRBV5-5,18,TGTGCCAGCAGCCGCACAACCCCCACGAGGGGGCTCTCCTACGAGCAGTACTTC,CASSRTTPTRGLSYEQYF
TRBD2,-,TRBJ2-5,TRBV7-3,15,TGTGCCAGCAGCCAGGGGACTAGCGCCCAAGAGACCCAGTACTTC,CASSQGTSAQETQYF
-,-,TRBJ2-7,TRBV7-9,14,TGTGCCAGCAGCTCTGTCGGGGGTTTGAGGGAGCAGTACTTC,CASSSVGGLREQYF
-,-,TRBJ2-5,TRBV11-2,14,TGTGCCAGCAGCTTGGGGGGGCGCCGGGAGACCCAGTACTTC,CASSLGGRRETQYF
-,once,TRBJ1-2,TRBV27,14,TGTGCCAGCAGTCCCGGGTCCGACGCGGGAGGCTACACCTTC,CASSPGSDAGGYTF
TRBD2,once,TRBJ2-7,TRBV19,15,TGTGCCAGTAGTTGGACTAGCGGGACTCACTACGAGCAGTACTTC,CASSWTSGTHYEQYF
-,-,TRBJ2-1,TRBV27,13,TGTGCCAGCAGTCAGGGGCGATACAATGAGCAGTTCTTC,CASSQGRYNEQFF
TRBD1,-,TRBJ2-7,TRBV6-1,14,TGTGCCAGCAGCCCCGGGACAGTCTCCTACGAGCAGTACTTC,CASSPGTVSYEQYF
-,-,TRBJ2-1,TRBV7-7,13,TGTGCCAGCAGCTTAGGCCAGTTTAATGAGCAGTTCTTC,CASSLGQFNEQFF
TRBD1,-,TRBJ2-7,TRBV7-9,15,TGTGCCAGCAGCTTAGGGGACAGGGAGCTATACGAGCAGTACTTC,CASSLGDRELYEQYF
-,-,TRBJ2-3,TRBV5-6,13,TGTGCCAGCAGCTCAAACGTCGTTGGTACGCAGTATTTT,CASSSNVVGTQYF
-,once,TRBJ2-3,TRBV18,16,TGTGCCAGCTCACCGGACGGATGGGCGGTTACAGATACGCAGTATTTT,CASSPDGWAVTDTQYF
-,medium-sized,TRBJ2-3,TRBV6-5,14,TGTGCCAGCAGTTTTTGGCCTAGCACAGATACGCAGTATTTT,CASSFWPSTDTQYF
-,once,TRBJ2-4,TRBV25-1,13,TGTGCCAGCCTCCCTGGAAGGAAAAACATTCAGTACTTC,CASLPGRKNIQYF
-,-,TRBJ2-7,TRBV7-9,17,TGTGCCAGCAGCTTCCCCCATGAGCAGGGAATTACCTACGAGCAGTACTTC,CASSFPHEQGITYEQYF